The 19 T cell receptor beta chains in this list originate from one sample, sequenced in a study of OX40 agonist ivuxolimab in advanced cancers. Assay: immunoSEQ multiplex PCR; the TCRdb copy retains only in-frame clones and omits some. The sample has about 54,000 clones; roughly four fifths are singletons. The material was CD4+ or CD8+ T cells sorted from blood, obtained in a trial of the OX40 agonist ivuxolimab. These receptors originate from an adult with an advanced solid tumor such as melanoma, head and neck, liver or kidney cancer.

The chain couples TRBV5-1 to TRBJ2-4; no reliable D call. Trimming removed 3 bases at V and 6 bases at J, with 13 bases between. Germline CDR1 SGHRS, CDR2 YFSETQ. CDR3 size: 14 residues. CDR3 protein: CASSSDGRLNIQYF. Here the CDR3 DNA reads TGCGCCAGCAGCTCGGACGGACGATTAAACATTCAGTACTTC.

V is TRBV18 and J is TRBJ2-4; 13 nucleotides line up with TRBD2. The CDR3 runs 15 residues. Trimming at V came to 3 bases and at J to 6 bases, leaving 2 bases not matched to a gene. CDR1 is KGHSH, CDR2 LQKENI, per germline. The CDR3 is CASSPGTSGVNIQYF. In DNA, the CDR3 is TGTGCCAGCTCACCCGGGACTAGCGGGGTAAACATTCAGTACTTC.

This clone came up once. The chain joins TRBV28 to TRBJ1-2, with D possibly TRBD1 on 6 matching bases. V was shortened by 1 base and J by 5 bases, with 17 bases between the two germline ends. Germline V gene sequence: CDR1 MDHEN, CDR2 SYDVKM. The CDR3 is 16 amino acids. CDR3 coding DNA: TGTGCCAGCAGTTTATCGGGGGCCTCGGGATTATATGGCTACACCTTC. Translating gives CASSLSGASGLYGYTF.

V is TRBV19 and J is TRBJ2-2; D remains ambiguous. Germline CDR1 LNHDA, CDR2 SQIVND (reference sequence). The CDR3 loop spans 16 amino acids. Trimming removed 1 base from V and 4 bases from J, with 13 bases in between. The CDR3 DNA is TGTGCCAGTAGTATAGGTCCTTCGGTGGGCACCGGGGAGCTGTTTTTT. It translates to CASSIGPSVGTGELFF.

V usage is TRBV5-1 and J usage is TRBJ1-1, with TRBD1 identical over 8 bases. CDR3 length equals 15 residues. V lost 4 bases, J lost 4 bases, and 9 bases stayed unmatched. Germline V lookup: CDR1 SGHRS, CDR2 YFSETQ. In DNA, the CDR3 is TGCGCCAGCAGCCCTTCGACAGGGGAGGGCACTGAAGCTTTCTTT. Its translation: CASSPSTGEGTEAFF.

The V and J genes are TRBV30 and TRBJ2-5; 8 nucleotides line up with TRBD2. The ends lost 0 bases at V and 10 bases at J; junction bases unmatched: 13. Germline CDR1 and CDR2: GTSNPN and SVGIG (reference sequence). The CDR3 is 15 residues long. This CDR3 reads CAWSVVTSGLGGQYF. Written as DNA, the CDR3 is TGTGCCTGGAGTGTCGTAACTAGCGGACTCGGGGGCCAGTACTTC.

The chain couples TRBV19 to TRBJ1-2, with 8 bases that match TRBD1. Losses at the gene ends were 3 bases for V and 4 bases for J; bases not matched to a gene: 1. CDR1 and CDR2 (germline): LNHDA, SQIVND (reference sequence). This CDR3 region has 13 residues. For the CDR3, the DNA is TGTGCCAGTAGTATCACAGGGGGCTATGGCTACACCTTC. Protein product: CASSITGGYGYTF. Variable domain in full (rest from reference TRBV19 and TRBJ1-2): DGGITQSPKYLFRKEGQNVTLSCEQNLNHDAMYWYRQDPGQGLRLIYYSQIVNDFQKGDIAEGYSVSREKKESFPLTVTSAQKNPTAFYLCASSITGGYGYTFGSGTRLTVV.

The sample holds a few counts of this clone. The V call is TRBV11-2, the J call TRBJ2-2, with TRBD2 as a possible D gene (5 bases). The CDR3 length is 13 residues. The germline CDR1 and CDR2 sequences are SGHAT and FQNNGV. Trimming shortened V by 6 bases and J by 4 bases, and 9 bases separated the two germline ends. CDR3 protein: CASSRTSTGELFF. The CDR3 DNA sequence: TGTGCCAGCAGTCGAACTAGCACCGGGGAGCTGTTTTTT.

This chain connects TRBV7-8 to TRBJ2-7; 12 bases are a match to TRBD2. The CDR3 length is 17 residues. The germline V gene encodes CDR1 SGHVS and CDR2 FQNEAQ. V lost 3 bases to trimming and J lost 2 bases; unmatched junction nucleotides: 8. In nucleotides, the CDR3 is TGTGCCAGCAGCTTGCCTACGCTAGCGGGAGGGCCCTACGAGCAGTACTTC. Translated, it gives CASSLPTLAGGPYEQYF.

This clone was detected once. The chain uses TRBV19 and TRBJ1-3; D is ambiguous. Germline lookup yields CDR1 LNHDA and CDR2 SQIVND (reference sequence). Deletions cut 10 bases from V and 0 bases from J, with 19 bases between. The CDR3 length is 16 residues. The CDR3 DNA follows: TGTGCCACCTCGGGTCGGATTTGGGACTCTGGAAACACCATATATTTT. Residues: CATSGRIWDSGNTIYF. The full variable domain, in which reference TRBV19 and TRBJ1-3 provide the parts outside the CDR3, is DGGITQSPKYLFRKEGQNVTLSCEQNLNHDAMYWYRQDPGQGLRLIYYSQIVNDFQKGDIAEGYSVSREKKESFPLTVTSAQKNPTAFYLCATSGRIWDSGNTIYFGEGSWLTVV.

This clone was detected only a few times. This CDR3 reads CASTFLATNEKLFF. The CDR3 coding sequence is TGTGCCAGTACCTTCCTCGCAACTAATGAAAAACTGTTTTTT. V usage is TRBV19 and J usage is TRBJ1-4, with D unresolved. Germline V CDR1 and CDR2: LNHDA, SQIVND (reference sequence). V was cut by 7 bases and J by 0 bases, with 9 bases left in between. The CDR3 extends over 14 amino acids.

V gene TRBV12-5 combines with J gene TRBJ2-7, with TRBD1 matching 10 bases. Germline CDR1 and CDR2: LGHNT and FRNRAP. Trimming cost V 0 bases and J 1 base; bases outside gene matches: 6. CDR3 length equals 17 residues. The CDR3: CASGLVLGTGASYEQYF. CDR3 DNA: TGTGCTAGTGGTTTGGTATTGGGGACAGGGGCTTCCTACGAGCAGTACTTC. Variable domain in full (rest from reference TRBV12-5 and TRBJ2-7): DARVTQTPRHKVTEMGQEVTMRCQPILGHNTVFWYRQTMMQGLELLAYFRNRAPLDDSGMPKDRFSAEMPDATLATLKIQPSEPRDSAVYFCASGLVLGTGASYEQYFGPGTRLTVT.

V and J are TRBV5-5 and TRBJ1-5; D perhaps matches TRBD1 (5 bases). Trimming pared 6 bases from V and 5 bases from J, leaving 15 bases between. This CDR3 is built from 14 residues. The V gene's germline CDR1 is SGHKS and CDR2 YYEKEE (reference sequence). CDR3 in DNA: TGTGCCAGCATCCTAGCTCCGGGGGATCAGCCCCAGCATTTT. Amino acid sequence: CASILAPGDQPQHF.

In this sample, this clone turned up a few times. This rearrangement joins TRBV28 to TRBJ2-1, with 7 positions matching TRBD1. The CDR3 is 13 amino acids. Unmatched junction bases numbered 5, after V lost 6 bases and J lost 6 bases. In germline, CDR1 is MDHEN, CDR2 SYDVKM. The CDR3, as DNA: TGTGCCAGCAGGGGTCCAGGGGGCAATGAGCAGTTCTTC. Protein sequence: CASRGPGGNEQFF.

The chain has TRBV7-2 and TRBJ1-1; D is undetermined. The CDR3 loop spans 13 amino acids. Trimming took 1 base from V and 6 from J, leaving 9 bases between them. Germline V gene data show CDR1 as SGHTA and CDR2 as FQGNSA. The CDR3 protein is CASSLDRWAEAFF. CDR3 nucleotide sequence: TGTGCCAGCAGCTTAGATCGTTGGGCTGAAGCTTTCTTT.

The chain employs TRBV7-7 and TRBJ2-1; the D is unclear. The V end was cut by 0 bases, the J end by 9 bases, with 9 bases between. In germline, CDR1 is SSHAT, CDR2 FNYEAQ (reference sequence). CDR3 length: 13 amino acids. CDR3 residues: CASSLAGGVEQFF. The CDR3 DNA reads as TGTGCCAGCAGCTTAGCTGGTGGGGTTGAGCAGTTCTTC.

The CDR3 sequence: CASSPGQNTEAFF. In nucleotides, the CDR3 is TGTGCCAGCAGCCCAGGACAGAACACTGAAGCTTTCTTT. The genes are TRBV6-6 and TRBJ1-1; weak D call: TRBD1 (5 bases). CDR1 is MNHNY and CDR2 is SVGAGI in the germline V gene (reference sequence). Trimming shortened V by 6 bases and J by 1 base, and 9 bases separated the two germline ends. CDR3 length: 13 amino acids.

The J gene is TRBJ1-2, the V gene TRBV5-1; 8 bases align to TRBD1. This CDR3 is built from 13 residues. In germline, CDR1 is SGHRS, CDR2 YFSETQ. The V gene end was trimmed by 4 bases and the J gene end by 7 bases; junction bases not matched to a gene: 6. The CDR3 nucleotides are TGCGCCAGCAGCGAGGACAGGGTAATTGGCTACACCTTC. It yields the protein CASSEDRVIGYTF.

The J gene is TRBJ1-6, the V gene TRBV14; no clear D. The germline V gene has CDR1 SGHDN and CDR2 FVKESK. V was trimmed by 3 bases and J by 4 bases, leaving 19 bases between them. The CDR3 extends over 18 amino acids. The CDR3 region has the DNA TGTGCCAGCAGCCATGAAAACCGGGGTTCTATATATAATTCACCCCTCCACTTT. Residues: CASSHENRGSIYNSPLHF.